This TCR beta chain emerged from a study of cytomegalovirus exposure and HLA in healthy donors. A remark on this clone: Its antigen is as yet unknown.

Whole-study results and caveats: Cytomegalovirus association was listed for about 180 TCR beta chains. Judged likely to be a sequencing artifact was a cluster of highly shared sequence variants.

The PCR contained 60 Vbeta and 13 Jbeta primers. Here immunoSEQ multiplex PCR was the method, and the copy in TCRdb shows in-frame clones only, minus some. The table has a few hundred thousand clones, 80% to 90% seen once; the top ten hold 2.9%. Germline CDR1 LNHDA, CDR2 SQIVND (reference sequence). The CDR3 sequence is 11 residues long. V was shortened by 5 bases and J by 3 bases, with 4 bases between the two germline ends. The origin of this receptor is a man aged 25-45 years in good health and CMV-seronegative. The source material was PBMCs. The chain combines TRBV19 with TRBJ1-2, with D hard to call. The CDR3 nucleotides are TGTGCCAGTAGTCGAGACTATGGCTACACCTTC. Its translation is CASSRDYGYTF. The entire variable domain, with the rest obtained from reference TRBV19 and TRBJ1-2, is as follows: DGGITQSPKYLFRKEGQNVTLSCEQNLNHDAMYWYRQDPGQGLRLIYYSQIVNDFQKGDIAEGYSVSREKKESFPLTVTSAQKNPTAFYLCASSRDYGYTFGSGTRLTVV.